The following is a TCR beta chain sequence with its context. It was with a sample-barcoded 5' primer and a J-beta primer mix that a second PCR of roughly 6 to 12 cycles was run. TCRdb reprocessed the 5' RACE reads with MiXCR, giving one entry per CDR3 protein. The sample includes about 2 million distinct CDR3 sequences, just under 50% of them seen just once. This sample is part of a study of blood T cells in healthy people across ages. The CDR3 contains 19 residues. Germline V gene lookup returns CDR1 MNHEY and CDR2 SVGEGT. V shed 0 bases and J 3 bases; nucleotides not matched to a gene: 11. The sequence was collected from a woman aged 40 to 50 in good health. Specimen: blood. The genes are TRBV6-2 or TRBV6-3 and TRBJ2-1; 10 bases match TRBD2. CDR3 in DNA: TGTGCCAGCAGTTACTCCCGAGTAGCGGGGGGCCGGTTCTACAATGAGCAGTTCTTC. Translated: CASSYSRVAGGRFYNEQFF.